Below, 30 T cell receptor beta chains from the same sample are listed, as sequenced in a study of blood T cells in healthy people across ages. PCR was performed a second time for roughly 7 to 12 cycles using a sample-barcoded 5' primer and a J-beta primer mix. Using its own MiXCR run on the 5' RACE reads, TCRdb lists one record per CDR3 protein. The sample has about 800,000 distinct CDR3 sequences; less than 60% are singletons. The sample comprised blood. The receptors come from a man of 80 years or more in good health.

This clonotype was recorded at least ten times. This chain joins TRBV6-5 and TRBJ2-7; TRBD1 matches at 10 bases. The V segment lost 5 bases and the J segment 6 bases; nucleotides outside the gene matches: 10. Germline-derived CDR1 and CDR2 are MNHEY and SVGAGI. The CDR3 has 15 amino acids. The CDR3 DNA sequence: TGTGCCAGCAGTCGACAGCCGGGACAGGGGACCGAGCAGTACTTC. It codes for CASSRQPGQGTEQYF.

In this sample, this clonotype turned up a few times. This chain connects TRBV28 to TRBJ2-3; 9 bases align to TRBD2. The length of the CDR3 is 16 residues. V lost 4 bases, J lost 4 bases, and 9 bases stayed unmatched. CDR1 and CDR2 from the germline V gene are MDHEN and SYDVKM. This chain's CDR3 is CASSSFWREGADTQYF. CDR3 DNA: TGTGCCAGCAGTTCGTTTTGGCGGGAGGGAGCAGATACGCAGTATTTT.

This clonotype was seen once. V and J are TRBV6-2 or TRBV6-3 and TRBJ1-2; possible D gene TRBD1, 5 bases. The CDR3 has 12 amino acids. CDR1 and CDR2 from the germline V gene are MNHEY and SVGEGT. Trimming removed 1 base at V and 13 bases at J, with 13 bases between. The CDR3 sequence is CASSYFDREPTF. DNA of the CDR3: TGTGCCAGCAGTTACTTCGACAGAGAGCCCACCTTC.

This chain uses TRBV5-1 with TRBJ2-3; D unresolved. The CDR3 loop spans 14 amino acids. The germline CDR1 and CDR2 sequences are SGHRS and YFSETQ. Trimming took off 6 bases at V and 0 bases at J, with 11 bases between the two ends. In DNA form, the CDR3 reads TGCGCCAGCAAGGGTCAGATTAGCACAGATACGCAGTATTTT. Translation: CASKGQISTDTQYF.

The chain couples TRBV12-3 or TRBV12-4 to TRBJ1-5; D possibly corresponds to TRBD1 (6 bases). The CDR3 has 14 residues. With 6 bases removed from V and 3 bases from J, the gap between germline ends came to 12 bases. The CDR3 loop is CASSVTGSNQPQHF. CDR3 nucleotide sequence: TGTGCCAGCAGCGTTACAGGGTCCAATCAGCCCCAGCATTTT.

The CDR3 here is CASSLALGKANEQFF. The CDR3 nucleotides read TGTGCCAGCAGCTTAGCTCTGGGTAAAGCAAATGAGCAGTTCTTC. The chain carries TRBV7-9 and TRBJ2-1; no clear D gene. Germline V gives CDR1 SEHNR, CDR2 FQNEAQ (reference sequence). The V end was cut by 0 bases, the J end by 7 bases, with 13 bases between. There are 15 residues in the CDR3.

The chain links TRBV6-2 or TRBV6-3 to TRBJ2-5; D is perhaps TRBD2 (6 bases). This CDR3 comprises 14 residues. V was cut by 9 bases and J by 11 bases, with 25 bases left in between. The germline V gene encodes CDR1 MNHEY and CDR2 SVGEGT. The CDR3 nucleotides read TGTGCCAGTGAGGGAGGCGCCCTGCCGGAGGAGCAGTACTTC. Protein: CASEGGALPEEQYF.

This clonotype was observed a few times. This chain links TRBV4-3 with TRBJ1-2; 8 bases are shared with TRBD1. CDR3 length: 16 residues. CDR1 and CDR2 from the germline V gene are LGHNA and YSLEER. V shed 1 base and J 2 bases; nucleotides not matched to a gene: 6. The CDR3, as DNA: TGCGCCAGCAGCCAAGTGACAGGGGAATGGAACTATGGCTACACCTTC. Encoded protein: CASSQVTGEWNYGYTF.

Remarks on this clonotype: This may be a read error: a much more frequent sequence differs by one nucleotide. This rearrangement joins TRBV12-3 or TRBV12-4 to TRBJ2-3; D is tentatively TRBD1 or TRBD2 (5 bases each). The CDR3 runs 16 residues. V shed 6 bases and J shed 0 bases, with 16 bases lying between them. CDR3 sequence: CASSRGPAGSTDTQYF. In DNA form, the CDR3 reads TGTGCCAGCAGCCGGGGACCCGCCGGGAGCACAGATACGCAGTATTTT.

This clonotype was picked up a small number of times. The V call is TRBV5-4, the J call TRBJ2-1, with 10 bases fitting TRBD2. Germline CDR1 reads SGHNT; CDR2 reads YYREEE (reference sequence). The CDR3 covers 16 residues. The V and J ends lost 4 bases and 2 bases, in that order; junction bases with no gene match: 6. DNA of the CDR3: TGTGCCAGCAGCCCGGGACTAGCGAGCACCTACAATGAGCAGTTCTTC. This encodes CASSPGLASTYNEQFF.

About this clonotype itself: One end of the junction does not line up with germline, which may come from a read error. The chain uses TRBV7-2 and TRBJ1-6; D uncertain. This CDR3 spans 13 amino acids. The germline V gene encodes CDR1 SGHTA and CDR2 FQGNSA. The CDR3 spells CASSLASNSPPHF. As DNA, the CDR3 is TGTGCCAGCAGCTTAGCTTCTAATTCACCCCCCCACTTT.

The V and J genes are TRBV4-2 and TRBJ2-5; the match to TRBD2 covers 11 bases. Trimming took 0 bases from V and 6 from J; bases not matched to a gene: 12. Germline CDR1 and CDR2: LGHNA and YNFKEQ. This CDR3 region has 18 residues. The CDR3 DNA reads as TGTGCCAGCAGCCAAGAAGAGAGTAGCGGGGGGGCCGCAAAGACCCAGTACTTC. It specifies CASSQEESSGGAAKTQYF.

This clonotype has more than one count but fewer than ten. The rearrangement uses TRBV27 and TRBJ2-1; TRBD2 aligns across 10 bases. CDR1 and CDR2 (germline): MNHEY, SMNVEV (reference sequence). This CDR3 region has 16 residues. V was clipped by 6 bases and J by 3 bases; unmatched bases: 8. CDR3 amino acids: CASRGGWTSGYNEQFF. The CDR3 nucleotides are TGTGCCAGCAGGGGAGGGTGGACTAGCGGCTACAATGAGCAGTTCTTC.

In its sample, this clonotype was seen once. The chain links TRBV6-6 to TRBJ2-5, with D possibly called TRBD1 or TRBD2 (6 bases each). The DNA end is more similar to TRBJ2-7, so the J call may be wrong. Germline V gene data show CDR1 as MNHNY and CDR2 as SVGAGI (reference sequence). CDR3 size: 15 residues. The CDR3 is CASSYMMGGGDEQYF. CDR3 bases: TGTGCCAGCAGTTATATGATGGGGGGCGGGGACGAGCAGTACTTC.

This clonotype was counted between two and nine times. This chain uses TRBV11-2 with TRBJ2-1, with 8 bases that match TRBD1. Trimming at V came to 1 base and at J to 6 bases, leaving 5 bases not matched to a gene. This CDR3 comprises 15 residues. Germline V lookup: CDR1 SGHAT, CDR2 FQNNGV. The CDR3 sequence is CASSLVGQETNEQFF. The CDR3 bases are TGTGCCAGCAGCTTAGTGGGACAGGAAACCAATGAGCAGTTCTTC.

The chain employs TRBV10-1 and TRBJ2-2; D may be TRBD2 (6 bases). The V end lost 4 bases, the J end lost 0 bases, and 9 bases lay between the germline ends. The length of the CDR3 is 15 residues. Germline CDR1 WNHNN, CDR2 SYGVQD (reference sequence). CDR3 protein: CASSAGSANTGELFF. The CDR3 DNA sequence: TGCGCCAGCAGTGCCGGGAGCGCGAACACCGGGGAGCTGTTTTTT.

To note about this clonotype: Relative to the germline gene, one junction end is altered; a read error may explain this. This sequence joins TRBV28 and TRBJ2-3; 7 bases are a match to TRBD1. Per germline, CDR1 MDHEN and CDR2 SYDVKM. This CDR3 comprises 17 residues. CDR3 amino acids: CASSFSRDSKVADTRYF. The CDR3, as DNA: TGTGCCAGCAGTTTTAGCCGGGACAGTAAGGTGGCAGATACGCGGTATTTT.

This clonotype was seen more than once but under ten times. This chain connects TRBV12-3 or TRBV12-4 to TRBJ2-1; 14 bases fit TRBD2. The CDR3 sequence is 17 residues long. J lost 3 bases, V lost 5 bases, and 6 bases had no gene match. The CDR3, as DNA: TGTGCCAGCAGTCCGGGACTAGCGGGAGCTTTCTACAATGAGCAGTTCTTC. Translation gives CASSPGLAGAFYNEQFF.

In its sample, this clonotype was seen a few times. The DNA for the CDR3 is TGCAGTGCTAGAGATCCAGGTGGGGGAAACACTGAAGCTTTCTTT. Translating gives CSARDPGGGNTEAFF. J is TRBJ1-1 and V is TRBV20-1; TRBD1 is a possible D gene (5 bases). CDR1 is DFQATT and CDR2 is SNEGSKA in the germline V gene (reference sequence). The CDR3 covers 15 residues. Trimming took 0 bases from V and 2 from J, leaving 13 bases between them.

This clonotype appeared a few times. The chain combines TRBV9 with TRBJ2-1; 12 nucleotides line up with TRBD2. The germline V gene encodes CDR1 SGDLS and CDR2 YYNGEE. The trim removed 2 bases at V and 7 bases at J, leaving 4 bases unmatched. The CDR3 extends over 15 amino acids. Here the CDR3 reads CASSVTSGRTNEQFF. CDR3 bases: TGTGCCAGCAGCGTTACTAGCGGGAGGACAAATGAGCAGTTCTTC.

This clonotype was recorded many times. The chain recombines TRBV7-2 with TRBJ2-7; 11 bases fit TRBD1. Germline CDR1 SGHTA, CDR2 FQGNSA. The CDR3 loop spans 16 amino acids. J lost 7 bases, V lost 3 bases, and 11 bases had no gene match. For the CDR3, the DNA is TGTGCCAGCAGCTTTCAAACCGGGACAGGGGGGGGTGAGCAGTACTTC. Translating gives CASSFQTGTGGGEQYF.

This clonotype occurred a few times. The chain joins TRBV4-1 to TRBJ2-1; D is undetermined. V lost 4 bases and J 7 bases, leaving 14 bases between the germline ends. Germline V gene lookup returns CDR1 MGHRA and CDR2 YSYEKL. The CDR3 length is 14 residues. CDR3 sequence: CASSLYGSGNEQFF. In DNA, the CDR3 is TGCGCCAGCAGCCTCTATGGCTCAGGTAATGAGCAGTTCTTC.

With respect to this clonotype: Relative to the germline gene, one junction end is altered; a read error may explain this. The genes are TRBV7-9 and TRBJ2-1; the match to TRBD2 covers 12 bases. The CDR3 contains 14 residues. Per the germline V gene, CDR1 is SEHNR and CDR2 is FQNEAQ (reference sequence). CDR3 region: CASSVALAGGNWFF. The CDR3 bases are TGTGCCAGCAGCGTAGCCCTAGCGGGGGGGAATTGGTTCTTC.

The V gene is TRBV5-1, the J gene TRBJ2-7; D unresolved. V dropped 6 bases and J dropped 6 bases, with 16 bases sitting between them. CDR3 size: 13 residues. CDR1 and CDR2 (germline): SGHRS, YFSETQ. Here the CDR3 reads CASIGNTNREQYF. The CDR3, as DNA: TGCGCCAGCATTGGCAACACTAATCGCGAGCAGTACTTC.

This sequence joins TRBV11-3 and TRBJ2-7; the D is unclear. The CDR3 consists of 15 residues. V lost 2 bases and J lost 7, with 18 bases in between. Germline lookup yields CDR1 SGHNT and CDR2 YENEEA. The CDR3 region has the DNA TGTGCCAGCAGCTTACAGCGCCGCTCCTACAATGAGCAGTACTTC. This translates into CASSLQRRSYNEQYF.

This clonotype came up a few times. This chain links TRBV28 with TRBJ1-5; TRBD1 is a possible D gene (6 bases). The CDR3 covers 15 residues. Germline V gene data show CDR1 as MDHEN and CDR2 as SYDVKM. V was pared by 5 bases and J by 2 bases, with 13 bases between. Written as DNA, the CDR3 is TGTGCCAGCAGTCGACAGGTGAGGGGCAATCAGCCCCAGCATTTT. Translating gives CASSRQVRGNQPQHF.

The genes are TRBV7-2 and TRBJ2-2; TRBD2 matches 7 bases. This CDR3 region has 16 residues. The V gene end was trimmed by 7 bases and the J gene end by 2 bases; junction bases not matched to a gene: 10. Germline CDR1 and CDR2: SGHTA and FQGNSA. CDR3 in DNA: TGTGCCAGCAACCAGATTCGGGGGGTTAACACCGGGGAGCTGTTTTTT. It yields the protein CASNQIRGVNTGELFF.

This clonotype has just a few counts. The V gene is TRBV13, the J gene TRBJ2-7; 10 bases align to TRBD2. The CDR3 totals 17 residues. V lost 0 bases and J lost 4; bases outside the gene matches: 9. Germline assignment: CDR1 PRHDT and CDR2 FYEKMQ (reference sequence). CDR3 region: CASSLGLTSGAGYEQYF. The CDR3 nucleotides read TGTGCCAGCAGCTTAGGCCTTACTAGCGGGGCTGGGTACGAGCAGTACTTC.

This clonotype was detected a few times. This chain links TRBV5-1 with TRBJ2-5; TRBD1 matches at 7 bases. CDR3 size: 15 residues. The ends lost 0 bases at V and 7 bases at J; junction bases unmatched: 9. Germline lookup yields CDR1 SGHRS and CDR2 YFSETQ. The CDR3 loop is CASSLGQGFIVTQYF. In DNA form, the CDR3 reads TGCGCCAGCAGCTTGGGACAGGGTTTCATTGTGACCCAGTACTTC.

Of note for this clonotype: This may stem from a read error, because a much larger clone lies one nucleotide away. This chain connects TRBV7-2 to TRBJ2-5; 7 nucleotides agree with TRBD2. CDR3 size: 14 residues. The germline V gene has CDR1 SGHTA and CDR2 FQGNSA. The ends lost 3 bases at V and 11 bases at J; junction bases unmatched: 12. This CDR3 reads CASSFRGLDNEQYF. As DNA, the CDR3 is TGTGCCAGCAGCTTCCGTGGACTAGATAATGAGCAGTACTTC.